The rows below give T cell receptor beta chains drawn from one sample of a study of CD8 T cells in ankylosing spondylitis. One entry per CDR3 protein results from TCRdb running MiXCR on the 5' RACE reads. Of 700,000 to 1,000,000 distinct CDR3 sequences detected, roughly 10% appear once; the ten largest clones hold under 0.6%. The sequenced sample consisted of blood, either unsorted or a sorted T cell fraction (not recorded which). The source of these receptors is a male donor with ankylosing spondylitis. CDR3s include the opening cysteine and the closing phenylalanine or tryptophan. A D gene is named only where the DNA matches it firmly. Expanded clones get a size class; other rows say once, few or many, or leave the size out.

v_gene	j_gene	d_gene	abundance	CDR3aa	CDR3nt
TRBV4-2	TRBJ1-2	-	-	CASSQDLGIHAYTF	TGTGCCAGCAGCCAAGATCTTGGCATCCATGCCTACACCTTC
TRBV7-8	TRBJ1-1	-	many	CASSLAGMEAFF	TGTGCCAGCAGCTTAGCGGGGATGGAAGCTTTCTTT
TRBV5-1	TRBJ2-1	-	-	CASSAPLLSSYNEQFF	TGCGCCAGCAGCGCACCGTTACTGAGCTCCTACAATGAGCAGTTCTTC
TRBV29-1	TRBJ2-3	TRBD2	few	CSVGTSAYTDTQYF	TGCAGCGTCGGGACTAGCGCCTACACAGATACGCAGTATTTT
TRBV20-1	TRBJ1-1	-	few	CSARDPTTGNTEAFF	TGCAGTGCTAGAGATCCCACCACAGGGAACACTGAAGCTTTCTTT
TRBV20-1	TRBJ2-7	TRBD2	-	CSARDPLAGEYEQYF	TGCAGTGCTAGAGACCCACTAGCGGGGGAGTACGAGCAGTACTTC
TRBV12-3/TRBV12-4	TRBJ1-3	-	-	CASHRPPGNTIYF	TGTGCCAGCCACCGACCTCCCGGAAACACCATATATTTT
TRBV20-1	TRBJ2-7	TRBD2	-	CSARDRTSRSYEQYF	TGCAGTGCTAGAGATAGGACTAGCCGGTCCTACGAGCAGTACTTC
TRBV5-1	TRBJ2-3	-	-	CASSPLRTSTDTQYF	TGCGCCAGCAGCCCCCTTCGGACTAGCACAGATACGCAGTATTTT
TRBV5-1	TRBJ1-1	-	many	CASTRRGSNTEAFF	TGCGCCAGCACCCGGAGGGGTTCAAACACTGAAGCTTTCTTT
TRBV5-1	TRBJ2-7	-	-	CASSPEGGTMDEQYF	TGCGCCAGCAGCCCCGAGGGTGGGACAATGGACGAGCAGTACTTC
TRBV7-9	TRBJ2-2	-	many	CASSLTGFTGELFF	TGTGCCAGCAGCTTAACAGGGTTCACCGGGGAGCTGTTTTTT
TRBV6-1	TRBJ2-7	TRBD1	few	CASSVRDRSYEQYF	TGTGCCAGCAGTGTTCGGGACAGATCCTACGAGCAGTACTTC
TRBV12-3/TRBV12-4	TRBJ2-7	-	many	CASSFLAADSYEQYF	TGTGCCAGCAGTTTCTTAGCGGCTGACTCCTACGAGCAGTACTTC
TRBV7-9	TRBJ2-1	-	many	CASSPPLRLQRRGEQFF	TGTGCCAGCAGCCCTCCCCTTAGACTACAACGGAGGGGTGAGCAGTTCTTC
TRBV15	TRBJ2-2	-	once	CATSIGRANTGELFF	TGTGCCACCAGCATAGGACGAGCGAACACCGGGGAGCTGTTTTTT
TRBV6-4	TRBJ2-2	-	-	CASRTEGNTGELFF	TGTGCCAGCAGAACAGAGGGGAACACCGGGGAGCTGTTTTTT
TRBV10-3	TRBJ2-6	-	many	CAISPQGSGANVLTF	TGTGCCATCAGTCCACAGGGCTCTGGGGCCAACGTCCTGACTTTC
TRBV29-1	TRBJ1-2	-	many	CSLRHDGGYTF	TGCAGCTTACGACATGACGGTGGCTACACCTTC
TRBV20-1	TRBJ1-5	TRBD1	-	CSAMTGEGQPQHF	TGCAGTGCGATGACAGGGGAAGGTCAGCCCCAGCATTTT
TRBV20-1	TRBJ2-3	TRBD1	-	CSAVTGDIPTDTQYF	TGCAGTGCTGTGACAGGGGATATTCCCACAGATACGCAGTATTTT
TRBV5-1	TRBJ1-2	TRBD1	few	CASSPTGGAGYGYTF	TGCGCCAGCAGCCCGACAGGGGGTGCAGGATATGGCTACACCTTC
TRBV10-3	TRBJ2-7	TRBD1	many	CAIRFMGQANYEQYF	TGTGCCATCAGATTCATGGGACAGGCCAACTACGAGCAGTACTTC
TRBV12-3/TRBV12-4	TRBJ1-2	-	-	CASSPLDGALRGYTF	TGTGCCAGCAGCCCTCTGGACGGGGCTCTCAGGGGCTACACCTTC
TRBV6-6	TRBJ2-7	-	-	CASSGGYGYEQYF	TGTGCCAGCAGCGGAGGGTATGGCTACGAGCAGTACTTC
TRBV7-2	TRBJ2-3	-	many	CASSLMWAYRTDTQYF	TGTGCCAGCAGCTTAATGTGGGCCTATCGCACAGATACGCAGTATTTT
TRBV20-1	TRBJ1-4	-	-	CSALRSGGDEKLFF	TGCAGTGCTCTAAGATCCGGAGGAGATGAAAAACTGTTTTTT
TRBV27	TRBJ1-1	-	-	CASSLWRENTEAFF	TGTGCCAGCAGTTTATGGCGAGAGAACACTGAAGCTTTCTTT
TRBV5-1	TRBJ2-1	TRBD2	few	CASKAGSYNNEQFF	TGCGCCAGCAAAGCGGGGAGTTATAATAATGAGCAGTTCTTC
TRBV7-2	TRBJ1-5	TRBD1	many	CASSKTGGANQPQHF	TGTGCCAGCAGCAAAACAGGGGGCGCGAATCAGCCCCAGCATTTT
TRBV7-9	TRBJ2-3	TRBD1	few	CASSPLRDRVPDTQYF	TGTGCCAGCAGCCCCCTCCGGGACAGGGTTCCAGATACGCAGTATTTT
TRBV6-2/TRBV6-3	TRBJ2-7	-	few	CASKDYGFSYEQYF	TGTGCCAGCAAGGATTACGGGTTTTCCTACGAGCAGTACTTC
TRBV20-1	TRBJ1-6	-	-	CSARADGGTLHF	TGCAGTGCTAGAGCGGACGGCGGAACCCTCCACTTT
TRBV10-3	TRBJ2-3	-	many	CAISRTAPSTDTQYF	TGTGCCATCAGTAGGACAGCTCCTAGCACAGATACGCAGTATTTT
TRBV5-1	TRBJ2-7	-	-	CASSLFRSLNEQYF	TGCGCCAGCAGCTTGTTTAGGTCTCTCAACGAGCAGTACTTC
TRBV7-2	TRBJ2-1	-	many	CASIQIRGVEQFF	TGTGCCAGCATCCAGATCAGGGGCGTTGAGCAGTTCTTC
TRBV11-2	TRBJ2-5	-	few	CASSLNLASQETQYF	TGTGCCAGCAGCTTAAACCTGGCAAGCCAAGAGACCCAGTACTTC
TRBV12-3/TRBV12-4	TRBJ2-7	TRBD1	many	CASSLHRTGDYEQYF	TGTGCCAGCAGTTTACATAGGACAGGGGACTACGAGCAGTACTTC
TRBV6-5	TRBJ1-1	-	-	CASSLRGSNTEAFF	TGTGCCAGCAGTTTAAGGGGGTCGAACACTGAAGCTTTCTTT
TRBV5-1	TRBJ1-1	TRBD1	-	CASSTANRQGARGDTEAFF	TGCGCCAGCAGCACCGCTAACCGACAGGGGGCAAGAGGGGACACTGAAGCTTTCTTT
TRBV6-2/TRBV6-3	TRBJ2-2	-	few	CASSYPPGNTGELFF	TGTGCCAGCAGTTACCCTCCGGGGAACACCGGGGAGCTGTTTTTT
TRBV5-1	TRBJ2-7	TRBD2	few	CASSLFSSSGTLYEQYF	TGCGCCAGCAGCTTGTTTAGTTCGAGCGGGACTTTGTACGAGCAGTACTTC
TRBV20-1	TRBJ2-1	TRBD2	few	CSARDQTSGNYNEQFF	TGCAGTGCTAGAGATCAAACTAGCGGGAACTACAATGAGCAGTTCTTC
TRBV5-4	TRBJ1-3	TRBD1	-	CASSTPGQGVGTIYF	TGTGCCAGCAGCACACCGGGACAGGGGGTAGGCACCATATATTTT
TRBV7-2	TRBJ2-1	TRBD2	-	CASSTGTSGIQFF	TGTGCCAGCAGCACCGGGACTAGCGGGATTCAGTTCTTC
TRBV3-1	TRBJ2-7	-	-	CASSQGTLGFYEQYF	TGTGCCAGCAGCCAGGGTACCCTGGGGTTCTACGAGCAGTACTTC
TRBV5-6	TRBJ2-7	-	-	CASSFFNTDSRYEQYF	TGTGCCAGCAGCTTCTTCAATACAGACAGCCGCTACGAGCAGTACTTC
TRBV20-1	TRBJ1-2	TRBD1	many	CAISPDRGDYGYTF	TGTGCAATATCTCCGGACAGGGGAGACTATGGCTACACCTTC
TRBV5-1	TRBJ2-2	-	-	CASSSTGFTGELFF	TGCGCCAGCAGCTCCACAGGGTTCACCGGGGAGCTGTTTTTT
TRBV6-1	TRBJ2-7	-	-	CASSPRIGRGSYEQYF	TGTGCCAGCAGCCCAAGGATAGGCCGAGGCTCCTACGAGCAGTACTTC
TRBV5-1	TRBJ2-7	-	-	CASSAATGTPGEQYF	TGCGCCAGCAGCGCGGCTACCGGGACTCCTGGAGAGCAGTACTTC
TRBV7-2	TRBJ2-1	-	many	CASSDKYEQFF	TGTGCCAGCAGCGACAAATATGAGCAGTTCTTC
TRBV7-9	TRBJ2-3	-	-	CASRMTLRVMTDTQYF	TGTGCCAGCAGAATGACCCTCCGGGTTATGACAGATACGCAGTATTTT
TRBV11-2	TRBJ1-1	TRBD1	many	CASSLRSPGQGANTEAFF	TGTGCCAGCAGCCTCAGAAGTCCGGGACAGGGGGCGAACACTGAAGCTTTCTTT
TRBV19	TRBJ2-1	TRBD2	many	CASSTAGAPVGEQFF	TGTGCCAGTAGTACAGCGGGAGCCCCGGTTGGGGAGCAGTTCTTC
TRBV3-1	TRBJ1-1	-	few	CASSQGLGEDTEAFF	TGTGCCAGCAGCCAAGGTCTCGGGGAAGACACTGAAGCTTTCTTT
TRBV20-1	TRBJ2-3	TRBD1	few	CSATGQGRTDTQYF	TGCAGTGCTACAGGACAGGGAAGGACAGATACGCAGTATTTT
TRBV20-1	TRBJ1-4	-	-	CSASPDTQKLFF	TGCAGTGCTAGTCCGGACACCCAAAAACTGTTTTTT
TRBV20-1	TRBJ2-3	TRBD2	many	CSSKTSGSTDTQYF	TGCAGTTCAAAGACTAGCGGGAGTACAGATACGCAGTATTTT
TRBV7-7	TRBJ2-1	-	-	CASSLEPGENEQFF	TGTGCTAGCAGCTTAGAGCCAGGGGAAAATGAGCAGTTCTTC